Detailed here is one TCR beta chain. TCRdb's table, derived via immunoSEQ multiplex PCR, lists solely in-frame clones and lacks some. The sample carries about 68,000 clones, 75% to 85% recorded once. The CDR3 is 15 amino acids. The germline V gene encodes CDR1 SNHLY and CDR2 FYNNEI. V lost 3 bases and J lost 2, with 8 bases in between. These data come from a study of a mutant IDH1 vaccine in newly diagnosed glioma. Time point indicated: baseline, week 1 (first vaccination visit). Treatment given: pre-vaccination baseline after standard-of-care therapy. This TCR was sampled from a man aged 50-60 years with glioma. This specimen was PBMCs, taken from a glioma patient treated with radiotherapy, temozolomide or both. The chain employs TRBV2 and TRBJ2-6; TRBD1 might be the D (6 bases). Here the CDR3 reads CASSEGHTGANVLTF. The CDR3 DNA sequence: TGTGCCAGCAGTGAGGGACATACTGGGGCCAACGTCCTGACTTTC.